This T cell receptor (beta chain) is from a study of blood T cell repertoires in COVID-19. Study summary: Whether acute or convalescent, the COVID-19 samples came from the United States, Italy and Spain.

Sequenced by immunoSEQ multiplex PCR; TCRdb stores in-frame clones only, minus some. The sample yields approximately 210,000 clones, about 91% seen once. Germline V gene sequence: CDR1 LNHDA, CDR2 SQIVND (reference sequence). The ends were cut back, 3 bases at V and 4 bases at J, with 15 bases in the middle. The CDR3 loop spans 15 amino acids. The chain has TRBV19 and TRBJ1-2; tentative D call: TRBD1 (5 bases). The receptor was derived from a woman in her forties with acute or convalescent COVID-19. Sequenced sample: peripheral blood. CDR3 amino acids: CASSIDSLVSYGYTF. CDR3 nucleotide sequence: TGTGCCAGTAGTATCGACAGCTTAGTCAGCTATGGCTACACCTTC.